This T cell receptor beta chain came from a study of cytotoxic CD8 clonotypes in ibrutinib-treated CLL. Study findings and constraints: Sustained-remission and progressing patients had unequal sampling times.

Library input was 1.5 to 2 micrograms of DNA from cryopreserved PBMCs. The intended depth for sequencing was 1 in 200,000 to 1 in 1 million T cells. Sequencing was performed with immunoSEQ multiplex PCR; in TCRdb, only in-frame clones are kept and a portion is missing. The repertoire holds approximately 91,000 clones, roughly 77% seen once, with 4% to 5.5% in the top ten. In the case of this clone: Its specificity is not known.

There are 14 residues in the CDR3. The germline V gene has CDR1 SQVTM and CDR2 ANQGSEA. The J segment lost 8 bases and the V segment lost 0 bases, leaving 9 bases of the junction unmatched. Material: PBMCs, obtained after 12 months of ibrutinib treatment. This receptor was identified in a human donor with chronic lymphocytic leukemia. The chain has TRBV29-1 and TRBJ1-1; TRBD1 aligns across 7 bases. CDR3 sequence: CSVEDLSGGREAFF. The CDR3, as DNA: TGCAGCGTTGAAGACCTCTCAGGGGGTCGGGAAGCTTTCTTT. The full variable domain, its missing parts supplied by reference TRBV29-1 and TRBJ1-1, is SAVISQKPSRDICQRGTSLTIQCQVDSQVTMMFWYRQQPGQSLTLIATANQGSEATYESGFVIDKFPISRPNLTFSTLTVSNMSPEDSSIYLCSVEDLSGGREAFFGQGTRLTVV.